These 18 T cell receptor beta chains share one sample of origin, sequenced in a study of spatial heterogeneity in lung cancer. The time point: sample taken at primary tumor resection. In TCRdb, the 5' RACE reads were re-called with MiXCR into one record per CDR3 protein. This table holds some 1,800 distinct CDR3 sequences, about 4.2% found once. Antigen specificity for these receptors is unknown. Notes on the study in general: Higher tumor mutation counts went along with higher counts of expanded intratumoral alpha and beta TCRs.

The sequenced sample was lung tumor tissue, obtained at surgery. These receptor sequences come from a male donor with early-stage non-small cell lung cancer.

This clonotype has just a few counts. The V and J genes are TRBV3-1 and TRBJ2-1; D unresolved. The germline CDR1 and CDR2 sequences are LGHDT and YNNKEL (reference sequence). V was shortened by 2 bases and J by 4 bases, with 9 bases between the two germline ends. The CDR3 runs 14 residues. DNA of the CDR3: TGTGCCAGCAGCCAAACCACGTTGTACAATGAGCAGTTCTTC. It specifies CASSQTTLYNEQFF.

This clonotype is medium-sized. The CDR3 nucleotides are TGTGCCAGCTCAAGCCGCGCAGATACGCAGTATTTT. This encodes CASSSRADTQYF. The rearrangement links TRBV18 to TRBJ2-3; D gene uncertain. Germline values: CDR1 KGHSH, CDR2 LQKENI. The V gene lost 5 bases and the J gene lost 4 bases, with 7 bases spanning the gap. The CDR3 runs 12 residues.

Within the sample, this clonotype is medium-sized. V gene TRBV20-1 combines with J gene TRBJ2-7, with 8 bases identical to TRBD2. V was clipped by 3 bases and J by 3 bases; unmatched bases: 7. The CDR3 consists of 14 residues. Germline CDR1 and CDR2: DFQATT and SNEGSKA (reference sequence). CDR3 bases: TGCAGTGCTAGTAAGAGTAGCGGGAACTACGAGCAGTACTTC. Protein product: CSASKSSGNYEQYF.

This clonotype is labeled as medium-sized (0.01 to 0.1%). This chain uses TRBV11-3 with TRBJ2-3; D remains unclear. V was clipped by 1 base and J by 3 bases, with 11 bases between them. The germline CDR1 and CDR2 sequences are SGHNT and YENEEA. The CDR3 consists of 15 residues. In nucleotides, the CDR3 is TGTGCCAGCAGCTTAGGAGGCGAAGGGACAGATACGCAGTATTTT. Translating it yields CASSLGGEGTDTQYF.

This clonotype qualifies as medium-sized. The chain couples TRBV29-1 to TRBJ2-3, with TRBD2 identical over 10 bases. This CDR3 is built from 15 residues. J gave up 0 bases and V 3 bases, and 3 bases lay outside the gene matches. Germline-derived CDR1 and CDR2 are SQVTM and ANQGSEA. The CDR3 reads CSVEASGSSTDTQYF. In DNA, the CDR3 is TGCAGCGTTGAGGCTAGCGGGAGTAGCACAGATACGCAGTATTTT.

This clonotype is medium-sized in the sample. CDR3 coding DNA: TGTTCTGGGGGACCCGACCAAGAGACCCAGTACTTC. Residues: CSGGPDQETQYF. The chain couples TRBV10-3 to TRBJ2-5, with D perhaps matching TRBD1 or TRBD2 (5 bases each). The CDR3 is 12 residues long. The germline V gene has CDR1 ENHRY and CDR2 SYGVKD.

By share of the sample, this clonotype is medium-sized. The chain joins TRBV6-6 to TRBJ1-5, with D unresolved. Germline values: CDR1 MNHNY, CDR2 SVGAGI (reference sequence). Trimming took off 4 bases at V and 5 bases at J, with 6 bases between the two ends. The CDR3 spans 12 residues. The CDR3 region has the DNA TGTGCCAGCAGTTCCGGTCATCAGCCCCAGCATTTT. Translated: CASSSGHQPQHF.

This clonotype was seen many times. This sequence joins TRBV7-2 and TRBJ2-3; D gene uncertain. The V gene lost 5 bases and the J gene lost 2 bases, with 8 bases spanning the gap. The CDR3 sequence is 13 residues long. Germline CDR1 and CDR2: SGHTA and FQGNSA. The CDR3 coding sequence is TGTGCCAGCAGCCTACCTCTCACAGATACGCAGTATTTT. Translating gives CASSLPLTDTQYF.

This clonotype was observed at least ten times. This chain links TRBV29-1 with TRBJ2-5; 9 nucleotides line up with TRBD2. The CDR3 totals 14 residues. V lost 3 bases, J lost 4 bases, and 6 bases stayed unmatched. Germline V lookup: CDR1 SQVTM, CDR2 ANQGSEA. The CDR3 DNA sequence: TGCAGCGTTGACAGGCTAGCGGGGAGAGAGACCCAGTACTTC. This gives the protein CSVDRLAGRETQYF.

This clonotype was recorded at least ten times. The V gene is TRBV5-1, the J gene TRBJ2-1, with 7 bases identical to TRBD2. CDR3 length: 16 amino acids. Per the germline V gene, CDR1 is SGHRS and CDR2 is YFSETQ. Losses at the gene ends were 1 base for V and 1 base for J; bases not matched to a gene: 5. CDR3 nucleotides: TGCGCCAGCAGCTTGACCGGGACTACTTCCTACAATGAGCAGTTCTTC. Protein sequence: CASSLTGTTSYNEQFF. The full variable domain, in which reference TRBV5-1 and TRBJ2-1 provide the parts outside the CDR3, is KAGVTQTPRYLIKTRGQQVTLSCSPISGHRSVSWYQQTPGQGLQFLFEYFSETQRNKGNFPGRFSGRQFSNSRSEMNVSTLELGDSALYLCASSLTGTTSYNEQFFGPGTRLTVL.

This clonotype is medium-sized. The chain employs TRBV18 and TRBJ2-2; 11 positions agree with TRBD2. Germline-derived CDR1 and CDR2 are KGHSH and LQKENI. The CDR3 covers 16 residues. After removal of 3 bases from V and 7 bases from J, the junction contained 7 bases not matched to a gene. The CDR3 DNA follows: TGTGCCAGCTCACCTACTAGCGGGAGACTCGGCGGGGAGCTGTTTTTT. Its protein is CASSPTSGRLGGELFF.

By share, this clonotype counts as medium-sized (0.01 to 0.1%). The genes are TRBV4-1 and TRBJ2-7, with 7 nucleotides matching TRBD1. The CDR3 covers 18 residues. The germline gives CDR1 MGHRA, CDR2 YSYEKL. V was pared by 1 base and J by 3 bases, with 15 bases of the junction left unmatched. The CDR3 region has the DNA TGCGCCAGCAGCCAAGCTATTTCCGGGACAGTAAACTTCTACGAGCAGTACTTC. It translates to CASSQAISGTVNFYEQYF.

The table lists this clonotype with a few counts. The chain's CDR3 is CASSSPLTPSSSYEQYF. The CDR3 DNA reads TGTGCCAGCAGTTCACCCCTCACTCCTTCGAGCTCCTACGAGCAGTACTTC. The chain couples TRBV6-2 or TRBV6-3 to TRBJ2-7; D remains unclear. The CDR3 runs to 17 residues. V gave up 4 bases and J gave up 0 bases, with 19 bases separating them. Germline lookup yields CDR1 MNHEY and CDR2 SVGEGT.

Relative to its sample, this clonotype is medium-sized. The CDR3 region has the DNA TGTGCCAGCAGCACCGGACTAGCGGGTAACCAAGAGACCCAGTACTTC. This gives the protein CASSTGLAGNQETQYF. The V and J genes are TRBV7-2 and TRBJ2-5; 11 bases are shared with TRBD2. Germline assignment: CDR1 SGHTA and CDR2 FQGNSA. V lost 5 bases to trimming and J lost 0 bases; unmatched junction nucleotides: 5. CDR3 length: 16 amino acids.

In its sample, this clonotype is medium-sized. The chain combines TRBV28 with TRBJ2-1; unclear D gene. The CDR3 is 13 residues long. Germline V CDR1 and CDR2: MDHEN, SYDVKM. The germline V and J ends were trimmed by 2 bases and 12 bases, with 14 bases remaining between them. CDR3 DNA: TGTGCCAGCAGTTTAGATCTAGGAATAGGGCAGTTCTTC. The encoded protein is CASSLDLGIGQFF.

By share, this clonotype ranks as medium-sized. V and J are TRBV29-1 and TRBJ2-7, with 8 bases identical to TRBD1. CDR1 is SQVTM, CDR2 ANQGSEA, per germline. The CDR3 spans 15 residues. V lost 7 bases, J lost 0 bases, and 11 bases stayed unmatched. CDR3 protein: CSAVNDRGYSYEQYF. CDR3 DNA sequence: TGCAGCGCCGTTAACGACAGGGGATACTCCTACGAGCAGTACTTC.

This clonotype is medium-sized within its sample. The rearrangement joins TRBV3-1 to TRBJ2-1, with D unresolved. The CDR3 is 13 amino acids. Between the trimmed V and J ends, which lost 1 base and 7 bases, there was a span of 8 bases. The germline CDR1 and CDR2 sequences are LGHDT and YNNKEL (reference sequence). Here the CDR3 DNA reads TGTGCCAGCAGCCAAGGGACCTGGAATGAGCAGTTCTTC. Amino acids: CASSQGTWNEQFF.

CDR3 sequence reads: CAISAASGRTDTQYF. The CDR3 DNA follows: TGTGCCATCAGTGCAGCTAGCGGGAGGACAGATACGCAGTATTTT. V and J are TRBV10-3 and TRBJ2-3; 11 bases are a match to TRBD2. Germline assignment: CDR1 ENHRY and CDR2 SYGVKD. The CDR3 contains 15 residues. The trim removed 4 bases at V and 3 bases at J, leaving 3 bases unmatched.